What follows are 20 T cell receptor beta chains derived from one specimen sequenced in a study of long-term antiretroviral therapy in people with HIV. The immunoSEQ assay was v3.0, run at survey level. The repertoire was sequenced with immunoSEQ multiplex PCR; TCRdb's copy has only in-frame clones and lacks some. The table has about 43,000 clones, about 94% seen once; the top ten hold roughly 2.2%. Material: unsorted PBMCs, obtained about 9.1 years after starting antiretroviral therapy. These receptors were collected from a young man with HIV.

The rearrangement uses TRBV10-3 and TRBJ1-2; D might be TRBD1 (6 bases). The CDR3 spans 14 residues. CDR1 is ENHRY, CDR2 SYGVKD, per germline. Trimming removed 9 bases from V and 4 bases from J, with 18 bases in between. In DNA form, the CDR3 reads TGTGCCATTACGGGGACAAGGGACCTCTATGGCTACACCTTC. It yields the protein CAITGTRDLYGYTF.

The chain recombines TRBV19 with TRBJ2-5, with 12 nucleotides matching TRBD2. Germline assignment: CDR1 LNHDA and CDR2 SQIVND (reference sequence). Trimming took 10 bases from V and 5 from J; bases not matched to a gene: 11. This CDR3 comprises 15 residues. This CDR3 reads CATSASGGARETQYF. The CDR3 nucleotides read TGTGCCACCTCCGCTAGCGGGGGGGCCCGGGAGACCCAGTACTTC.

This rearrangement joins TRBV10-3 to TRBJ2-3; tentative D call: TRBD2 (6 bases). Trimming shortened V by 7 bases and J by 5 bases, and 22 bases separated the two germline ends. The CDR3 contains 16 residues. Germline CDR1 ENHRY, CDR2 SYGVKD. In nucleotides, the CDR3 is TGTGCCATCAACCGAGCCGGTTTGGCGGGGAGAGATACGCAGTATTTT. This codes for CAINRAGLAGRDTQYF.

The chain couples TRBV11-2 to TRBJ2-2, with a weak D call TRBD2 (5 bases). V gave up 1 base and J gave up 0 bases, with 12 bases separating them. The CDR3 contains 17 residues. Per germline, CDR1 SGHAT and CDR2 FQNNGV. The CDR3 DNA reads as TGTGCCAGCAGCTTAGCCTTCGGGATTTCGAACACCGGGGAGCTGTTTTTT. Translation: CASSLAFGISNTGELFF.

This clone has more than one count but fewer than ten. The V gene is TRBV6-1, the J gene TRBJ1-1, with D perhaps TRBD1 (6 bases). Germline V gene sequence: CDR1 MNHNS, CDR2 SASEGT. The V and J ends lost 2 bases and 4 bases respectively, with 11 bases between them. This CDR3 is 14 amino acids long. CDR3: CASSEWGAGTEAFF. CDR3 sequence (DNA): TGTGCCAGCAGTGAATGGGGGGCCGGCACTGAAGCTTTCTTT.

The chain employs TRBV7-8 and TRBJ1-5; tentative D call: TRBD1 (5 bases). V lost 6 bases and J 6 bases, leaving 12 bases between the germline ends. The CDR3 runs to 13 residues. Germline loops: CDR1 SGHVS, CDR2 FQNEAQ. CDR3: CASSLGQGQPQHF. The CDR3 DNA follows: TGTGCCAGCAGTCTAGGTCAGGGTCAGCCCCAGCATTTT.

The V gene is TRBV28, the J gene TRBJ2-1; no firm D call. V dropped 6 bases and J dropped 5 bases, with 5 bases sitting between them. The CDR3 consists of 11 residues. In germline, CDR1 is MDHEN, CDR2 SYDVKM. CDR3 region: CASRSNNEQFF. CDR3 sequence (DNA): TGTGCCAGCAGATCTAACAATGAGCAGTTCTTC.

The rearrangement links TRBV6-1 to TRBJ1-2; possible D gene TRBD1, 5 bases. CDR1 is MNHNS and CDR2 is SASEGT in the germline V gene. V was shortened by 4 bases and J by 4 bases, with 7 bases between the two germline ends. The CDR3 extends over 12 amino acids. This CDR3 is CASSVTGYGYTF. Written as DNA, the CDR3 is TGTGCCAGCAGTGTAACAGGCTATGGCTACACCTTC.

The chain carries TRBV7-2 and TRBJ1-2, with D perhaps TRBD1 (5 bases). The CDR3 totals 15 residues. Germline-derived CDR1 and CDR2 are SGHTA and FQGNSA. V lost 5 bases and J 6 bases, leaving 19 bases between the germline ends. The CDR3 DNA reads as TGTGCCAGCAGCCGAAGCCGCGACAGAAAGGATGGCTACACCTTC. Translating gives CASSRSRDRKDGYTF.

V is TRBV10-3 and J is TRBJ1-5; no firm D call. The CDR3 runs to 15 residues. From germline, CDR1 is ENHRY and CDR2 SYGVKD. Trimming took off 1 base at V and 3 bases at J, with 10 bases between the two ends. The CDR3 bases are TGTGCCATCAGTGAGTTGAGAGGGTCCAATCAGCCCCAGCATTTT. Protein product: CAISELRGSNQPQHF.

V usage is TRBV5-5 and J usage is TRBJ1-1; D gene ambiguous. V lost 5 bases, J lost 10 bases, and 21 bases lay in between. This CDR3 region has 14 residues. Germline values: CDR1 SGHKS, CDR2 YYEKEE (reference sequence). The CDR3 region is CASSLAGEGPGAFF. The CDR3 nucleotides are TGTGCCAGCAGTCTGGCCGGGGAGGGCCCAGGAGCTTTCTTT.

V and J are TRBV6-1 and TRBJ2-3, with TRBD2 identical over 8 bases. The trim removed 0 bases at V and 2 bases at J, leaving 1 base unmatched. This CDR3 contains 15 residues. CDR1 and CDR2 from the germline V gene are MNHNS and SASEGT. The chain's CDR3 is CASSEAAGATDTQYF. In DNA, the CDR3 is TGTGCCAGCAGTGAAGCAGCGGGAGCCACAGATACGCAGTATTTT.

The chain recombines TRBV7-6 with TRBJ1-3; a possible D gene is TRBD1 (6 bases). The CDR3 spans 15 residues. V was trimmed by 2 bases and J by 1 base, leaving 9 bases between them. Germline V CDR1 and CDR2: SGHVS, FNYEAQ. The DNA of the CDR3 is TGTGCCAGCAGCTTAACGGACAGTTCTGGAAACACCATATATTTT. Translation gives CASSLTDSSGNTIYF.

V gene TRBV28 combines with J gene TRBJ2-1; 13 nucleotides line up with TRBD2. CDR3 length: 17 residues. The trim removed 7 bases at V and 8 bases at J, leaving 14 bases unmatched. The germline V gene has CDR1 MDHEN and CDR2 SYDVKM. This CDR3 is CASTTGVTSGGGYEQFF. In DNA, the CDR3 is TGTGCCAGCACAACAGGGGTCACTAGCGGGGGGGGTTATGAGCAGTTCTTC.

The chain combines TRBV10-3 with TRBJ2-6, with D possibly matching TRBD1 (6 bases). The ends were cut back, 8 bases at V and 1 base at J, with 12 bases in the middle. This CDR3 spans 15 amino acids. Germline CDR1 and CDR2: ENHRY and SYGVKD. In nucleotides, the CDR3 is TGTGCCATCGGTGGGGGACAATCTGGGGCCAACGTCCTGACTTTC. Residues: CAIGGGQSGANVLTF.

This rearrangement joins TRBV6-5 to TRBJ1-1, with D tentatively TRBD1 (6 bases). Per the germline V gene, CDR1 is MNHEY and CDR2 is SVGAGI. This CDR3 has 11 amino acids. The V gene lost 6 bases and the J gene lost 13 bases, with 15 bases spanning the gap. The CDR3: CASSNRDTFFF. The CDR3 DNA sequence: TGTGCCAGCAGCAACCGGGACACGTTTTTCTTT.

The chain joins TRBV28 to TRBJ1-2; D perhaps matches TRBD1 (5 bases). This CDR3 is built from 13 residues. Trimming pared 1 base from V and 4 bases from J, leaving 7 bases between. Germline assignment: CDR1 MDHEN and CDR2 SYDVKM. The CDR3 spells CASSLFDSYGYTF. CDR3 nucleotide sequence: TGTGCCAGCAGTTTATTTGACAGCTATGGCTACACCTTC.

The chain links TRBV5-1 to TRBJ2-5; 10 nucleotides line up with TRBD2. The length of the CDR3 is 17 residues. Germline CDR1 SGHRS, CDR2 YFSETQ. After removal of 0 bases from V and 0 bases from J, the junction contained 5 bases not matched to a gene. The CDR3 spells CASSLVPSGGYQETQYF. DNA of the CDR3: TGCGCCAGCAGCTTGGTTCCTAGCGGGGGTTACCAAGAGACCCAGTACTTC.

This chain uses TRBV5-1 with TRBJ1-3; D is undetermined. This CDR3 spans 15 amino acids. Germline CDR1 and CDR2: SGHRS and YFSETQ. V dropped 3 bases and J dropped 0 bases, with 10 bases sitting between them. The CDR3, as DNA: TGCGCCAGCAGCTCCTACCCGGACTCTGGAAACACCATATATTTT. Protein sequence: CASSSYPDSGNTIYF.

The rearrangement joins TRBV10-2 to TRBJ1-2, with 12 bases matching TRBD1. The V gene end was trimmed by 3 bases and the J gene end by 5 bases; junction bases not matched to a gene: 7. The CDR3 length is 16 residues. Germline CDR1 WSHSY, CDR2 SAAADI. The CDR3 here is CASSDHGTGGQYGYTF. The DNA for the CDR3 is TGCGCCAGCAGTGACCACGGGACAGGGGGCCAGTATGGCTACACCTTC.